These 4 T cell receptor beta chains share one sample of origin, sequenced in a study of identical twins. Via MiXCR, TCRdb re-called the 5' RACE reads, giving one row per CDR3 protein. This table has roughly 350,000 distinct CDR3 sequences, about 12% appearing once. These same records also appear under a second study, on yellow fever vaccine responses in identical twins.

Input material: CD8+ T cells sorted from blood. The receptors come from a woman aged 18-30 years in good health.

This clonotype was seen a handful of times. The chain has TRBV28 and TRBJ1-6; D is unclear. V dropped 5 bases and J dropped 9 bases, with 14 bases sitting between them. CDR3 size: 14 residues. In germline, CDR1 is MDHEN, CDR2 SYDVKM. This CDR3 is CASSANVIGSPLHF. The CDR3 coding sequence is TGTGCCAGCAGTGCGAACGTCATCGGTTCACCCCTCCACTTT.

The gene calls are TRBV5-5 and TRBJ1-1, with D hard to call. Germline CDR1 SGHKS, CDR2 YYEKEE (reference sequence). The CDR3 contains 14 residues. With 0 bases removed from V and 4 bases from J, the gap between germline ends came to 10 bases. CDR3 nucleotide sequence: TGTGCCAGCAGCTTGGAATCAGCCTTCACTGAAGCTTTCTTT. Protein sequence: CASSLESAFTEAFF. The full variable domain, completed using reference TRBV5-5 and TRBJ1-1, is DAGVTQSPTHLIKTRGQQVTLRCSPISGHKSVSWYQQVLGQGPQFIFQYYEKEERGRGNFPDRFSARQFPNYSSELNVNALLLGDSALYLCASSLESAFTEAFFGQGTRLTVV.

This clonotype was counted a few times. The chain joins TRBV7-9 to TRBJ1-2; D not resolved. CDR1 is SEHNR, CDR2 FQNEAQ, per germline (reference sequence). V gave up 4 bases and J gave up 6 bases, with 9 bases separating them. The CDR3 runs 12 residues. This chain's CDR3 is CASSSWTDGYTF. The CDR3 DNA reads TGTGCCAGCAGCTCCTGGACGGATGGCTACACCTTC.

V and J are TRBV13 and TRBJ2-4; TRBD2 agrees at 9 bases. CDR1 is PRHDT and CDR2 is FYEKMQ in the germline V gene (reference sequence). The CDR3 contains 16 residues. Trimming cost V 1 base and J 1 base; bases outside gene matches: 2. This CDR3 reads CASSLESGGAKNIQYF. The CDR3 bases are TGTGCCAGCAGCTTAGAAAGCGGGGGGGCCAAAAACATTCAGTACTTC.